This TCR beta chain was retrieved from a study of T cell clones after liver transplantation. Looking at the study overall: Three of the eight recipients were HCV-positive; the rest had non-autoimmune, non-viral transplant indications.

The assay was immunoSEQ multiplex PCR, and TCRdb's table has in-frame clones only and misses some. The repertoire holds around 26,000 clones, with around 63% as singletons. The sequencing here drew on CD4+ T cells from blood, taken before liver transplant. This sequence originates from a human donor who received a liver transplant.

CDR3 residues: CAISEPGTGTTGELFF. CDR3 DNA: TGTGCCATCAGTGAGCCCGGGACAGGGACCACCGGGGAGCTGTTTTTT. J is TRBJ2-2 and V is TRBV10-3, with 9 bases identical to TRBD1. CDR3 size: 16 residues. J lost 4 bases, V lost 2 bases, and 5 bases had no gene match. Per the germline V gene, CDR1 is ENHRY and CDR2 is SYGVKD.